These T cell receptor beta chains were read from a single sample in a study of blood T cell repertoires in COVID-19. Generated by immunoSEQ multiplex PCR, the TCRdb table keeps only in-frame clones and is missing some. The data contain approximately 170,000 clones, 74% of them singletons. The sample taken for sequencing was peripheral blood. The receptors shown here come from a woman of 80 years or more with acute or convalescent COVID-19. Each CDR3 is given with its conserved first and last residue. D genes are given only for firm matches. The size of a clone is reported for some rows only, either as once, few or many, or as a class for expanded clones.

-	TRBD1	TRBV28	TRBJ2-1	CASSLSGQAKNEQFF	TGTGCCAGCAGTTTATCGGGACAGGCTAAAAATGAGCAGTTCTTC
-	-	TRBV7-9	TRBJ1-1	CASSLLGANTEAFF	TGTGCCAGCAGCTTACTGGGGGCGAACACTGAAGCTTTCTTT
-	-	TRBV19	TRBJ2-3	CASSISRGASTDTQYF	TGTGCCAGTAGTATCTCCAGGGGAGCTAGCACAGATACGCAGTATTTT
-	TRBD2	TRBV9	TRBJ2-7	CASSPSGLAYEQYF	TGTGCCAGCAGTCCTAGCGGGCTGGCCTACGAGCAGTACTTC
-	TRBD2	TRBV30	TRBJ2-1	CAWSSKGLAGVEQFF	TGTGCCTGGAGTTCGAAAGGACTAGCGGGAGTTGAGCAGTTCTTC
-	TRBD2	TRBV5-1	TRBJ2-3	CASSLRASGRLGTDTQYF	TGCGCCAGCAGCTTGAGGGCTAGCGGACGACTAGGCACAGATACGCAGTATTTT
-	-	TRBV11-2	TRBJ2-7	CASRRGYEQYF	TGTGCCAGCAGAAGGGGCTACGAGCAGTACTTC
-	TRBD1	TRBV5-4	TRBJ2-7	CASSQDRIGGEQYF	TGTGCCAGCAGCCAGGACAGGATCGGAGGCGAGCAGTACTTC
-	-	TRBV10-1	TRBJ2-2	CASRAGPGGELFF	TGCGCCAGCAGAGCCGGCCCAGGCGGGGAGCTGTTTTTT
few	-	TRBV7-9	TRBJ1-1	CASSLQGDTEAFF	TGTGCCAGCAGCCTACAGGGAGACACTGAAGCTTTCTTT
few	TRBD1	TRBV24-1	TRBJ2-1	CAAGQGSFDEQFF	TGTGCCGCGGGACAGGGTAGTTTCGATGAGCAGTTCTTC
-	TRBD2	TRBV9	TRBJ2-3	CASSVLAGGLDTQYF	TGTGCCAGCAGCGTGTTAGCGGGAGGTCTAGATACGCAGTATTTT
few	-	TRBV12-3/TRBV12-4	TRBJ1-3	CAGPGFAGNTIYF	TGTGCCGGTCCAGGGTTCGCCGGAAACACCATATATTTT
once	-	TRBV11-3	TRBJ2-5	CASSAGAGQETQYF	TGTGCCAGCAGCGCTGGGGCAGGGCAAGAGACCCAGTACTTC
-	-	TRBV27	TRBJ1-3	CASSLRGSPGNTIYF	TGTGCCAGCAGTTTACGGGGGAGTCCTGGAAACACCATATATTTT
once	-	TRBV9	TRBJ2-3	CASSGTDLNTDTQYF	TGTGCCAGCAGCGGGACAGATCTTAACACAGATACGCAGTATTTT
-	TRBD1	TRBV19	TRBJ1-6	CASSPRGQGKSSPLHF	TGTGCCAGTAGCCCTCGTGGACAGGGAAAGAGTTCACCCCTCCACTTT
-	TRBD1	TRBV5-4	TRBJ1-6	CASRLVTGTGGFYNSPLHF	TGTGCCAGCAGATTGGTTACCGGGACAGGGGGCTTCTATAATTCACCCCTCCACTTT
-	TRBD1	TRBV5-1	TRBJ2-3	CASSLTPLKDRALSDTQYF	TGCGCCAGCAGCCTGACCCCCCTTAAAGACAGGGCTCTTTCAGATACGCAGTATTTT
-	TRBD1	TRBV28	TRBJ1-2	CASRTGDYGYTF	TGTGCCAGCAGAACAGGGGACTATGGCTACACCTTC
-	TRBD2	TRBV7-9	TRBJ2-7	CASSLISREVYEQYF	TGTGCCAGCAGCTTAATCAGCCGGGAGGTCTACGAGCAGTACTTC
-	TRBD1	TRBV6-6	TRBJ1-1	CASRLEQGAGTEAFF	TGTGCCAGCAGACTAGAACAGGGGGCAGGCACTGAAGCTTTCTTT
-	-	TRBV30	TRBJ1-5	CAWSDGFDQPQHF	TGTGCCTGGAGTGACGGGTTCGATCAGCCCCAGCATTTT
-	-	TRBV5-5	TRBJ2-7	CASSLSSPRVNYEQYF	TGTGCCAGCAGCTTAAGTTCTCCCAGGGTAAACTACGAGCAGTACTTC
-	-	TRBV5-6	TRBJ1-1	CASSLSLTEAFF	TGTGCCAGCAGCTTGAGCCTCACTGAAGCTTTCTTT
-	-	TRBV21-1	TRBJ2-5	CASSARQGQETQYF	TGTGCCAGCAGCGCCCGACAGGGCCAAGAGACCCAGTACTTC